These 3 T cell receptor beta chains came from one sample sequenced in a study of CD8 T cells in Susac syndrome. RNA totalling roughly 0.45 to 1 ug underwent reverse transcription with random hexamers. Each CDR3 protein is one row after TCRdb ran MiXCR on the immunoSEQ multiplex PCR reads. The table shows 100,000 to 150,000 distinct CDR3 sequences, with approximately 96% occurring only once. The sample taken for sequencing was CD4+ T cells from PBMCs. The source is a human donor in good health.

This sequence joins TRBV5-1 and TRBJ2-7; 10 bases match TRBD2. V shed 6 bases and J 3 bases; nucleotides not matched to a gene: 6. The CDR3 runs to 14 residues. The V gene's germline CDR1 is SGHRS and CDR2 YFSETQ. In DNA form, the CDR3 reads TGCGCCAGCACCGCCGGGACTAGCGACTACGAGCAGTACTTC. Translated, it gives CASTAGTSDYEQYF.

The CDR3 coding sequence is TGCAGTGCTGAGACAGGGGCAAGCACTGAAGCTTTCTTT. Translation gives CSAETGASTEAFF. The rearrangement joins TRBV20-1 to TRBJ1-1; TRBD1 aligns across 8 bases. V lost 5 bases, J lost 4 bases, and 6 bases stayed unmatched. The CDR3 loop spans 13 amino acids. In germline, CDR1 is DFQATT, CDR2 SNEGSKA (reference sequence).

The J gene is TRBJ2-7, the V gene TRBV10-3; D unresolved. V lost 6 bases, J lost 2 bases, and 11 bases lay in between. Germline loops: CDR1 ENHRY, CDR2 SYGVKD. This CDR3 comprises 13 residues. The CDR3 reads CAIRPFGAYEQYF. In DNA, the CDR3 is TGTGCCATCAGACCCTTCGGAGCCTACGAGCAGTACTTC.